The clone carrying this T cell receptor beta chain was observed once. Prepared libraries of TCR beta cDNA carried unique molecular identifiers. TCRdb called the PCR reads again in MiXCR, with one record for every CDR3 protein. The repertoire has roughly 600,000 distinct CDR3 sequences, around 47% of them found once; the top ten carry 1.7%. The sample is drawn from a study of post-analysis software for immune sequencing data. Looking at the study overall: Relapsing-remitting, secondary progressive and progressive-relapsing multiple sclerosis courses were included.

What was sequenced was blood. The origin of this receptor is a girl aged 10 to 17 with multiple sclerosis.

The CDR3 DNA follows: TGTGCCAGCAGCTCGGGACTAGCGGGATTGGCCAAAAACATTCAGTACTTC. Its protein is CASSSGLAGLAKNIQYF. V gene TRBV9 combines with J gene TRBJ2-4, with 13 nucleotides matching TRBD2. CDR1 and CDR2 from the germline V gene are SGDLS and YYNGEE. With V trimmed by 4 bases and J by 1 base, 5 bases remained unmatched. This CDR3 has 17 residues.